This T cell receptor beta chain stems from a study of blood T cell repertoires in COVID-19 (dated by TCRdb to about 2020). About the full investigation: Samples covering the acute and convalescent phases of COVID-19 were provided by collaborators in the United States, Italy and Spain. The material from the prospective study consisted of cDNA or gDNA derived from T cells, B-cell-depleted T cells, or PBMCs. Subjects who had been exposed to COVID-19, were actively infected with it, or had recovered from it provided the deeply sampled blood TCRbeta repertoires that made up the dataset. A freely available public database, intended as a resource for researchers studying the immune response to SARS-CoV-2, is where the repertoires were released. Samples came from the ongoing ImmuneRACE study (first 160 participants) plus 1,254 subjects from 6 global collaborators. Where HLA class I and class II types were available, the types were taken from metadata supplied by the sample provider, not from assay-based typing. Nearly every sample came with metadata listing a de-identified subject ID, COVID-19 status, age in years and sex. What the authors observed across the whole study: Clinical and demographic metadata were provided uncurated, with the amount varying by source and participant.

TCRbeta CDR3 regions were amplified from genomic DNA by means of the immunoSEQ Assay, a bias-controlled multiplex PCR. Turning to the authors' computational methods: Within the assay, amplification of reference gene primers was used to estimate how many nucleated cells each sample contained. To quantify the absolute abundance of each unique TCRbeta CDR3 rearrangement, sequence reads were collapsed and filtered. For each sample, productive Simpson clonality was calculated as the square root of Simpson's diversity index across productive rearrangements. The clones in this table, taken by TCRdb from immuneACCESS, are in-frame only. Not every clone is retained; where verified, under half of the shortfall comes from an unresolved V gene, and the cause of the rest is unknown. That table furnishes V, J and clone size, whereas the DNA furnished D and trimming. The sample table contains around 70,000 clones; only one count was recorded for 75% to 85% of them. The top ten clonotypes cover less than 20% of the sample.

The collaborating institutions used their own protocols to collect whole blood in K2EDTA tubes. For TCRbeta analysis, collaborators shipped samples as frozen whole blood, isolated PBMCs, or DNA extracted from either of those sample types. A remark on this clone: Its antigen specificity is not known. No clone much larger than this one lies a single base away; base qualities are absent.

This TCR was sampled from a human donor in a cohort sampled during active COVID-19. The sequenced material came from peripheral blood.

This receptor has the CDR3 CASSLVLSGVGANQPQHF. The DNA is TGTGCCAGCAGCTTAGTATTATCGGGTGTGGGGGCGAATCAGCCCCAGCATTTT. Rearrangement joined TRBV7-2 to TRBJ1-5; TRBD1 is perhaps the D gene, given 6 matching bases. From its cysteine to its phenylalanine, the CDR3 spans 18 amino acids. The kept DNA is CDR3 alone, 54 bases in frame from the first base. As encoded in the germline V gene, CDR1 is SGHTA while CDR2 is FQGNSA. V is cut by 1 base and J by 4 bases, and the space between the germline ends is 20 bases.